Listed below are T cell receptor beta chains from one sample, sequenced in a study of shared clonotypes between healthy human individuals. Sequencing used immunoSEQ multiplex PCR; TCRdb keeps in-frame clones, though not all of them. The sample carries 1,100,000 or so clones, 75% to 85% recorded once. The source material was memory CD4+ T cells from PBMCs. The receptors derive from a young man in good health. Some clones in this sample may be carry-over from other donors' samples. CDR3s include the opening cysteine and the closing phenylalanine or tryptophan. Each record gives: clone size, J gene, V gene, CDR3 protein. Clone size is shown for a subset of rows, as once, few, many or a class of expanded clone.

abundance: NA; j_gene: TRBJ2-3; v_gene: TRBV5-4; CDR3aa: CASSLASSRSRGTQYF
abundance: few; j_gene: TRBJ1-1; v_gene: TRBV30; CDR3aa: CAWSVRGKGTEAFF
abundance: NA; j_gene: TRBJ2-6; v_gene: TRBV5-4; CDR3aa: CASSLGQGVFSSGANVLTF
abundance: NA; j_gene: TRBJ1-4; v_gene: TRBV7-9; CDR3aa: CASSANYGNEKLFF
abundance: few; j_gene: TRBJ2-7; v_gene: TRBV5-1; CDR3aa: CASSHRTRSYEQYF
abundance: NA; j_gene: TRBJ1-1; v_gene: TRBV6-1; CDR3aa: CASSEVWMTQGANTFF
abundance: NA; j_gene: TRBJ2-7; v_gene: TRBV5-4; CDR3aa: CASSPGAIGEQYF
abundance: few; j_gene: TRBJ1-6; v_gene: TRBV30; CDR3aa: CAWSDGESPLHF
abundance: NA; j_gene: TRBJ2-1; v_gene: TRBV6-1; CDR3aa: CASSPKTSGREEQFF
abundance: once; j_gene: TRBJ2-5; v_gene: TRBV9; CDR3aa: CASSVVSEGETQYF
abundance: few; j_gene: TRBJ1-5; v_gene: TRBV19; CDR3aa: CASSILRDKPQHF
abundance: NA; j_gene: TRBJ2-3; v_gene: TRBV13; CDR3aa: CASSKGTRTDTQYF
abundance: NA; j_gene: TRBJ2-3; v_gene: TRBV27; CDR3aa: CASSLLSVRTAGTDTQYF
abundance: NA; j_gene: TRBJ1-5; v_gene: TRBV7-2; CDR3aa: CASSLQGNNQPQHF
abundance: NA; j_gene: TRBJ2-7; v_gene: TRBV6-5; CDR3aa: CASSFGGATTYEQYF
abundance: NA; j_gene: TRBJ2-7; v_gene: TRBV27; CDR3aa: CASSLLADHYEQYF
abundance: NA; j_gene: TRBJ2-1; v_gene: TRBV27; CDR3aa: CASSFGGAFYNEQFF
abundance: NA; j_gene: TRBJ1-5; v_gene: TRBV4-1; CDR3aa: CASRKGENPNQPQHF
abundance: NA; j_gene: TRBJ2-5; v_gene: TRBV9; CDR3aa: CASSVGGSGAQETQYF
abundance: NA; j_gene: TRBJ2-5; v_gene: TRBV2; CDR3aa: CASGRFGARETQYF
abundance: NA; j_gene: TRBJ2-2; v_gene: TRBV11-2; CDR3aa: CASSLTGGRAFGGELFF
abundance: NA; j_gene: TRBJ2-1; v_gene: TRBV5-6; CDR3aa: CASSSPRLSGIYNEQFF
abundance: once; j_gene: TRBJ2-1; v_gene: TRBV7-3; CDR3aa: CASSLTPGQESFF
abundance: NA; j_gene: TRBJ2-2; v_gene: TRBV19; CDR3aa: CASSRIGTSVNTGELFF
abundance: NA; j_gene: TRBJ2-3; v_gene: TRBV5-1; CDR3aa: CASSLAGGPDTQYF
abundance: few; j_gene: TRBJ2-3; v_gene: TRBV28; CDR3aa: CASSQQDGNTDTQYF
abundance: NA; j_gene: TRBJ2-7; v_gene: TRBV10-3; CDR3aa: CAISESGDSYEQYF